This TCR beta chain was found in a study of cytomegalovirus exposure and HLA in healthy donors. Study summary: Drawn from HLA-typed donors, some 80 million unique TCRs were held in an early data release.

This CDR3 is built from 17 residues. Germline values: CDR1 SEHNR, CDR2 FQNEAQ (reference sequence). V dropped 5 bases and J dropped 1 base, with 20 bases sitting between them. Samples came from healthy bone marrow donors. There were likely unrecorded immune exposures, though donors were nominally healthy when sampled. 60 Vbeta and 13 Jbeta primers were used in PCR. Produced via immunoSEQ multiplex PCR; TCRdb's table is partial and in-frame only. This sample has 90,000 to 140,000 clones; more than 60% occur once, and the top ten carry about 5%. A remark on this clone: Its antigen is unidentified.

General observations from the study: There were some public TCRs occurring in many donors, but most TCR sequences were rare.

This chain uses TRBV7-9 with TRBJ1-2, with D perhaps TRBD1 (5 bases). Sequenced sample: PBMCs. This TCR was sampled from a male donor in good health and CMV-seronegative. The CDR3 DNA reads TGTGCCAGCAGCCCCGGACTCAGGGAGGAGGGTAACTATGGCTACACCTTC. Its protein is CASSPGLREEGNYGYTF.